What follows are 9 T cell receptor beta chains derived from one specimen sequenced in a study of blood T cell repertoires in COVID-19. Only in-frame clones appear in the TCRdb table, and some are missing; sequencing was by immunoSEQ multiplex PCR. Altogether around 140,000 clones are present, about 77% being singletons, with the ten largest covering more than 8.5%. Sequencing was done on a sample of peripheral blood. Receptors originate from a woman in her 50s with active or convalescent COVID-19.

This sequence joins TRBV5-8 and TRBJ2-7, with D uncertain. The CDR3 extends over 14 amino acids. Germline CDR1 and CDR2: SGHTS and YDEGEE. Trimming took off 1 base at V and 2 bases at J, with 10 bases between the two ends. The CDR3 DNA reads TGTGCCAGCAGCTTGCCCCCGGTCGCCTACGAGCAGTACTTC. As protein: CASSLPPVAYEQYF.

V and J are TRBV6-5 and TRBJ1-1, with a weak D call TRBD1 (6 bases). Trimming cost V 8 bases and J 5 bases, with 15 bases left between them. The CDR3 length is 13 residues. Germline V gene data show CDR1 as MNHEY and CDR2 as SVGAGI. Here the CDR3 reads CASRRTTGTEAFF. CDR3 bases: TGTGCCAGCCGCCGGACCACAGGGACTGAAGCTTTCTTT.

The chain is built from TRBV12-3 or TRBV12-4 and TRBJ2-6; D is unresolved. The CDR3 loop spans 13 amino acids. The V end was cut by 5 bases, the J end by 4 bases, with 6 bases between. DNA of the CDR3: TGTGCCAGCAGTCCCGGGGGGGCCAACGTCCTGACTTTC. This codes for CASSPGGANVLTF.

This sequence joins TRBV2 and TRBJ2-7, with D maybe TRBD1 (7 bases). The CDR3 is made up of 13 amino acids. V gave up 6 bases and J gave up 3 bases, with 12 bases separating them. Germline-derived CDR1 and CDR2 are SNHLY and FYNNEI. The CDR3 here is CASRRQGGYEQYF. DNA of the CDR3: TGTGCCAGCAGGCGCCAGGGGGGCTACGAGCAGTACTTC.

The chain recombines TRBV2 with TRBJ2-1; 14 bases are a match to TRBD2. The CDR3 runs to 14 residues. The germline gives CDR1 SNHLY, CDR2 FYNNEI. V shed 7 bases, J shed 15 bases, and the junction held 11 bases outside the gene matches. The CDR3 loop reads CASNPGTSGSLGFF. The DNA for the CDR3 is TGTGCCAGCAACCCCGGGACTAGCGGGAGTTTGGGGTTCTTC.

The chain's CDR3 is CASSLPNRGNEQFF. Written as DNA, the CDR3 is TGTGCCAGCAGCTTACCCAACCGCGGCAATGAGCAGTTCTTC. The chain has TRBV7-6 and TRBJ2-1, with D uncertain. Per germline, CDR1 SGHVS and CDR2 FNYEAQ. V lost 2 bases, J lost 6 bases, and 11 bases lay in between. The CDR3 contains 14 residues.

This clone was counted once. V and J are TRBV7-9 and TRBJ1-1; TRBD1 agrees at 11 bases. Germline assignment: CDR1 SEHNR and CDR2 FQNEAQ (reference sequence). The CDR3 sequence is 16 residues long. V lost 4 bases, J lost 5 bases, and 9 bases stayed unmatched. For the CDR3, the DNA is TGTGCCAGCAGCTCCCCGGGACAGGGGGAGGGGACTGAAGCTTTCTTT. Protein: CASSSPGQGEGTEAFF.

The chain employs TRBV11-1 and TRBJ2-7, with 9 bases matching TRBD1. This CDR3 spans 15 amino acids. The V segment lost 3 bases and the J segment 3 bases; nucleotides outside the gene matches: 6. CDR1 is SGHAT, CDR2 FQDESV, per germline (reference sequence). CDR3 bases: TGTGCCAGCAGCTTTCCGGGACAGGGTAGCTACGAGCAGTACTTC. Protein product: CASSFPGQGSYEQYF.

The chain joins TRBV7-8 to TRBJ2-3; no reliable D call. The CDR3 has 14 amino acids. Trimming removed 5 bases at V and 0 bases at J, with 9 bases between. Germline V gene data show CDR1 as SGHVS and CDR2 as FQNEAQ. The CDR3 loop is CASSLFSSTDTQYF. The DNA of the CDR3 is TGTGCCAGCAGCCTCTTCAGTAGCACAGATACGCAGTATTTT.